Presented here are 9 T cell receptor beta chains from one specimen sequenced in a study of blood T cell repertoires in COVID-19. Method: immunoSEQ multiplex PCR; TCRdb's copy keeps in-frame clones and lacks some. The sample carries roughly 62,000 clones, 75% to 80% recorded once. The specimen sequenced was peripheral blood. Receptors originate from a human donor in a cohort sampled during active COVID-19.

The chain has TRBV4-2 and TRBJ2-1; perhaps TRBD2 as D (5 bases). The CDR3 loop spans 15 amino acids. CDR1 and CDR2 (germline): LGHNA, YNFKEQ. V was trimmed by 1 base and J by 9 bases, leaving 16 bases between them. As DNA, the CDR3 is TGTGCCAGCAGCCAAGGGGCGGGCTCGGGCTTTGAGCAGTTCTTC. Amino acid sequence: CASSQGAGSGFEQFF.

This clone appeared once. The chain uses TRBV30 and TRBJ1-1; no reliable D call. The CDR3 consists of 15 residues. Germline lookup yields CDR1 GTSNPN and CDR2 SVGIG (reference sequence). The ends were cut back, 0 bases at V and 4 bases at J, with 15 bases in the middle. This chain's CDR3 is CAWSVRAQKITEAFF. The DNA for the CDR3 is TGTGCCTGGAGTGTGAGGGCCCAGAAAATCACTGAAGCTTTCTTT.

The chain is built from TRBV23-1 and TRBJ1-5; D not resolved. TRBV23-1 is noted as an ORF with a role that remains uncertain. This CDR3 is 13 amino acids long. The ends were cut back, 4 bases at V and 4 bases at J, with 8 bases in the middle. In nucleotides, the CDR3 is TGCGCCAGCAGTCGGGCAGTTAATCAGCCCCAGCATTTT. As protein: CASSRAVNQPQHF.

The DNA of the CDR3 is TGCGCCAGCAGCTTGGCAGGGCCACCCGGCAGGAATACGCAGTATTTT. It specifies CASSLAGPPGRNTQYF. The J gene is TRBJ2-3, the V gene TRBV5-1; the D gene is possibly TRBD1 (5 bases). CDR1 is SGHRS and CDR2 is YFSETQ in the germline V gene. The CDR3 extends over 16 amino acids. Trimming removed 0 bases from V and 7 bases from J, with 18 bases in between. The variable domain in full, with the rest retrieved from reference TRBV5-1 and TRBJ2-3, is KAGVTQTPRYLIKTRGQQVTLSCSPISGHRSVSWYQQTPGQGLQFLFEYFSETQRNKGNFPGRFSGRQFSNSRSEMNVSTLELGDSALYLCASSLAGPPGRNTQYFGPGTRLTVL.

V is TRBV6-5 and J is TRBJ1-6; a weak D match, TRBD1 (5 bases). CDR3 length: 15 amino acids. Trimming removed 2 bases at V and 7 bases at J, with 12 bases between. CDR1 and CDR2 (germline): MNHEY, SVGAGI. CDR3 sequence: CASSYRQGDNSPLHF. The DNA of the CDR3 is TGTGCCAGCAGTTACCGGCAGGGCGACAATTCACCCCTCCACTTT.

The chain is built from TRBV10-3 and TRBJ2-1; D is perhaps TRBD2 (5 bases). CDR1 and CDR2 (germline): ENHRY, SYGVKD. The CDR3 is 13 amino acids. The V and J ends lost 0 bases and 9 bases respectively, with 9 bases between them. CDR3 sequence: CAISESGSFEQFF. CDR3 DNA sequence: TGTGCCATCAGTGAGTCGGGGAGCTTTGAGCAGTTCTTC.

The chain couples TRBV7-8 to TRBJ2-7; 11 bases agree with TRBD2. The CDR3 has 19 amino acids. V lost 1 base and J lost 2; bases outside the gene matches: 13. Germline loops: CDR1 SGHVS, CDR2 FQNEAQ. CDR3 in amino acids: CASSLEVPGLAESTYEQYF. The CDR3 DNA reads TGTGCCAGCAGCTTAGAGGTGCCGGGACTAGCGGAGTCCACCTACGAGCAGTACTTC.

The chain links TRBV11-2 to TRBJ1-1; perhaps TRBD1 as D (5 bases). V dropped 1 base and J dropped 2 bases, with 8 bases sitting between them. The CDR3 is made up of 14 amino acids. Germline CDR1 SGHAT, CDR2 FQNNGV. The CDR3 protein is CASSLVGGNTEAFF. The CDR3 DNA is TGTGCCAGCAGCTTAGTGGGGGGAAACACTGAAGCTTTCTTT.

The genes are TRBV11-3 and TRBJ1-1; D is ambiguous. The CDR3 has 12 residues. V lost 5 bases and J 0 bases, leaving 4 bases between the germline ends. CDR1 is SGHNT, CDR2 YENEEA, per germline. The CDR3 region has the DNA TGTGCCAGCAGCCCGGTGAACACTGAAGCTTTCTTT. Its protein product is CASSPVNTEAFF.